Listed below are T cell receptor beta chains from one sample, sequenced in a study of T cells in Graves' hyperthyroidism and ophthalmopathy. TCRdb itself ran the multiplex PCR reads through MiXCR, one entry per CDR3 protein. The table lists about 400,000 distinct CDR3 sequences, around 25% of them singletons. The source material was blood. These receptors were taken from a man in his forties or fifties with Graves' hyperthyroidism. Each CDR3 is given with its conserved first and last residue.

J gene,V gene,CDR3 protein
TRBJ1-5,TRBV20-1,CSARRGGGQPQHF
TRBJ2-3,TRBV27,CASSLSWAPPTTDTQYF
TRBJ1-1,TRBV5-1,CASSLISGGDTEAFF
TRBJ2-2,TRBV12-3/TRBV12-4,CASCLSAREGLGELFF
TRBJ1-1,TRBV7-8,CASSVDRGTFF
TRBJ1-2,TRBV28,CASSYPGTLYLGKGYTF
TRBJ2-5,TRBV7-9,CASSSIGPDQYF
TRBJ1-3,TRBV6-1,CASSESGRAGNTIYF
TRBJ1-5,TRBV2,CASRPNRDQPQHF
TRBJ2-7,TRBV18,CASSPGQLYEQYF
TRBJ1-5,TRBV19,CASTRFGTYDQPQHF
TRBJ2-7,TRBV6-6,CASSYSKWEYYYEQYF
TRBJ2-5,TRBV24-1,CATSDSGQFQETQYF
TRBJ1-2,TRBV18,CASSPPGTDYGYTF
TRBJ2-7,TRBV2,CASSEEISGEQYF
TRBJ1-1,TRBV5-4,CASSVRDRGRRNTEAFF
TRBJ2-2,TRBV27,CASSEYNDSGELFF
TRBJ2-7,TRBV11-2,CASSFTPLLPRDSNYEQYF
TRBJ2-7,TRBV28,CASNGGASYEQYF
TRBJ2-1,TRBV2,CASTNPGLAGNNEQFF
TRBJ2-1,TRBV10-3,CAIRTSGRFRDEQFF
TRBJ1-5,TRBV27,CASSRQEFQPQHF
TRBJ2-7,TRBV11-3,CASSVRGRNEQYF
TRBJ1-2,TRBV2,CASSETSGYTF
TRBJ2-2,TRBV12-3/TRBV12-4,CASSSRGPPGELFF
TRBJ2-1,TRBV2,CASSPPGTGGYNEQFF
TRBJ2-1,TRBV2,CASSARDWYNEQFF
TRBJ1-2,TRBV29-1,CSVATGYRSYTF
TRBJ1-5,TRBV11-2,CASSQGRPQPQHF
TRBJ2-1,TRBV20-1,CSAALYGTFVNEQFF
TRBJ2-1,TRBV7-9,CASSLAGARINYNEQFF
TRBJ2-7,TRBV28,CASSIAGAYEQYF
TRBJ2-7,TRBV28,CASSLVPLSYEQYF
TRBJ2-3,TRBV12-3/TRBV12-4,CASSWTSGRVNTQYF
TRBJ2-1,TRBV29-1,CSVESGSSRGPLGVF
TRBJ2-7,TRBV18,CASSLRREDEQYF
TRBJ2-7,TRBV27,CASSETFRDGTYEQYF
TRBJ2-5,TRBV9,CASSVGQGPKETQYF